The 14 T cell receptor beta chains presented below share a single source sample, sequenced in a study of cytomegalovirus exposure and HLA in healthy donors. Both 60 Vbeta primers and 13 Jbeta primers went into the PCR. Sequenced by immunoSEQ multiplex PCR; TCRdb stores in-frame clones only, minus some. This table holds more than 150,000 clones, over 70% found once. The sequenced material came from PBMCs. These TCRs come from a woman aged 40 to 55 in good health and CMV-seropositive.

The chain joins TRBV7-9 to TRBJ1-6, with D perhaps matching TRBD1 (6 bases). This CDR3 spans 14 amino acids. CDR1 is SEHNR, CDR2 FQNEAQ, per germline (reference sequence). The ends were cut back, 3 bases at V and 10 bases at J, with 13 bases in the middle. The CDR3 is CASSFLQGHSPLHF. DNA of the CDR3: TGTGCCAGCAGCTTCCTTCAGGGGCACTCACCCCTCCACTTT.

The V call is TRBV7-9, the J call TRBJ2-1, with 8 bases fitting TRBD2. The germline V gene has CDR1 SEHNR and CDR2 FQNEAQ (reference sequence). The CDR3 sequence is 17 residues long. V lost 5 bases, J lost 7 bases, and 16 bases stayed unmatched. The CDR3 coding sequence is TGTGCCAGCAGCCATGCCCGGGGGCTAGCGGGTAGAAATGAGCAGTTCTTC. Its translation: CASSHARGLAGRNEQFF. The full variable domain, with the rest looked up from reference TRBV7-9 and TRBJ2-1, is DTGVSQNPRHKITKRGQNVTFRCDPISEHNRLYWYRQTLGQGPEFLTYFQNEAQLEKSRLLSDRFSAERPKGSFSTLEIQRTEQGDSAMYLCASSHARGLAGRNEQFFGPGTRLTVL.

This sequence joins TRBV4-2 and TRBJ2-3; unclear D gene. From germline, CDR1 is LGHNA and CDR2 YNFKEQ. V was clipped by 3 bases and J by 2 bases, with 12 bases between them. This CDR3 has 15 residues. The CDR3 loop is CASSQTTFTTDTQYF. CDR3 bases: TGTGCCAGCAGCCAGACGACTTTTACCACAGATACGCAGTATTTT.

The V call is TRBV7-8, the J call TRBJ2-1; 7 nucleotides match TRBD2. Trimming removed 7 bases from V and 4 bases from J; junction bases left unmatched: 7. Looked up from germline, CDR1 is SGHVS and CDR2 is FQNEAQ. This CDR3 comprises 14 residues. Written as DNA, the CDR3 is TGTGCCAGCACACGCCGGGGGGAATACAATGAGCAGTTCTTC. Encoded protein: CASTRRGEYNEQFF.

A remark on this clone: This sample also contains other DNA sequences that code for the same CDR3. The V gene is TRBV15, the J gene TRBJ2-7; weak D call: TRBD2 (6 bases). Between the trimmed V and J ends, which lost 1 base and 0 bases, there was a span of 19 bases. CDR3 length: 18 residues. CDR1 and CDR2 (germline): LNHNV, YYDKDF (reference sequence). The CDR3 DNA reads TGTGCCACCAGCAGAGGTTCCCGAACTAGCCGGAGCTCCTACGAGCAGTACTTC. Its translation: CATSRGSRTSRSSYEQYF.

The chain links TRBV2 to TRBJ2-1; the match to TRBD2 covers 7 bases. Unmatched junction bases numbered 9, after V lost 11 bases and J lost 5 bases. Germline-derived CDR1 and CDR2 are SNHLY and FYNNEI. This CDR3 contains 13 residues. The CDR3 DNA is TGTGCCGGAGGTCGGGGGGTTAACAATGAGCAGTTCTTC. This encodes CAGGRGVNNEQFF.

The chain employs TRBV4-1 and TRBJ1-5; D not certain. The CDR3 sequence is 16 residues long. V lost 0 bases and J 4 bases, leaving 13 bases between the germline ends. Germline CDR1 and CDR2: MGHRA and YSYEKL. CDR3 sequence (DNA): TGCGCCAGCAGCCAAGATCTGGCGCCGGGAAATCAGCCCCAGCATTTT. Its translation: CASSQDLAPGNQPQHF.

This clone is a singleton in its sample. This sequence joins TRBV6-1 and TRBJ2-7; 7 nucleotides align to TRBD1. The CDR3 loop spans 15 amino acids. V dropped 2 bases and J dropped 5; count of bases not matched to a gene: 9. The V gene's germline CDR1 is MNHNS and CDR2 SASEGT. The CDR3 DNA is TGTGCCAGCAGTGAACGAGGGGGCAATTCTAACGAGCAGTACTTC. The encoded protein is CASSERGGNSNEQYF.

This clone was detected a few times. The chain links TRBV6-4 to TRBJ1-1; weak D call: TRBD1 (5 bases). From germline, CDR1 is MRHNA and CDR2 SNTAGT. V lost 2 bases to trimming and J lost 2 bases, with 12 bases between them. The CDR3 length is 15 residues. In DNA form, the CDR3 reads TGTGCCAGCAGTGACCACCCAGGGCCTAACACTGAAGCTTTCTTT. Translation gives CASSDHPGPNTEAFF.

The chain links TRBV7-3 to TRBJ2-5; the D gene is possibly TRBD2 (6 bases). CDR3 length: 13 amino acids. Germline V gene data show CDR1 as SGHTA and CDR2 as FQGTGA. V lost 5 bases and J 5 bases, leaving 12 bases between the germline ends. The CDR3 DNA sequence: TGTGCCAGCAGCCTTTGGGCGGGGGAGACCCAGTACTTC. Encoded protein: CASSLWAGETQYF.

The rearrangement links TRBV29-1 to TRBJ1-1; D unclear. The germline gives CDR1 SQVTM, CDR2 ANQGSEA. Trimming removed 2 bases from V and 3 bases from J, with 10 bases in between. CDR3 length equals 13 residues. The CDR3 DNA reads TGCAGCGTTGAAAAGGCGAGGGACACTGAAGCTTTCTTT. Translating it yields CSVEKARDTEAFF. The full variable domain, completed using reference TRBV29-1 and TRBJ1-1, is SAVISQKPSRDICQRGTSLTIQCQVDSQVTMMFWYRQQPGQSLTLIATANQGSEATYESGFVIDKFPISRPNLTFSTLTVSNMSPEDSSIYLCSVEKARDTEAFFGQGTRLTVV.

The CDR3 nucleotides read TGTGCCAGCTCACAATGGCCCGCAGATACGCAGTATTTT. Amino acid sequence: CASSQWPADTQYF. The chain is built from TRBV18 and TRBJ2-3; D not certain. The CDR3 is made up of 13 amino acids. The V and J ends lost 4 bases and 4 bases respectively, with 9 bases between them. Germline CDR1 KGHSH, CDR2 LQKENI.

The chain employs TRBV6-5 and TRBJ2-5; tentatively, D is TRBD2 (7 bases). V lost 3 bases and J 0 bases, leaving 14 bases between the germline ends. Germline V gene lookup returns CDR1 MNHEY and CDR2 SVGAGI. The CDR3 runs 16 residues. CDR3 in DNA: TGTGCCAGCAGTTATAATGGCGGGGGCCACCAAGAGACCCAGTACTTC. Amino acid sequence: CASSYNGGGHQETQYF.

The CDR3 DNA is TGTGCCAGCGCCCCTGGCGCGGGGAACACTGAAGCTTTCTTT. This sequence encodes CASAPGAGNTEAFF. The chain joins TRBV11-3 to TRBJ1-1; D remains unclear. CDR3 size: 14 residues. Germline values: CDR1 SGHNT, CDR2 YENEEA. V was trimmed by 8 bases and J by 1 base, leaving 14 bases between them.